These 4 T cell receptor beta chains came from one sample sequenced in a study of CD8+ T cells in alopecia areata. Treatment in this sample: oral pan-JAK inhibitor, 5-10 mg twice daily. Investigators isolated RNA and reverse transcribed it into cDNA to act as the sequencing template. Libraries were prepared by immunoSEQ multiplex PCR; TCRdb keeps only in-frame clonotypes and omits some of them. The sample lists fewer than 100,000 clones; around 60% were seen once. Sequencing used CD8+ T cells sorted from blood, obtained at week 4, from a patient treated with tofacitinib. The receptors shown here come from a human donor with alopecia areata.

The DNA for the CDR3 is TGTGCCAGCCGATTAGCGGGGAGCACAGATACGCAGTATTTT. Its protein product is CASRLAGSTDTQYF. V is TRBV13 and J is TRBJ2-3; TRBD2 aligns across 8 bases. The CDR3 is 14 residues long. V lost 8 bases to trimming and J lost 0 bases; unmatched junction nucleotides: 4. CDR1 and CDR2 from the germline V gene are PRHDT and FYEKMQ (reference sequence).

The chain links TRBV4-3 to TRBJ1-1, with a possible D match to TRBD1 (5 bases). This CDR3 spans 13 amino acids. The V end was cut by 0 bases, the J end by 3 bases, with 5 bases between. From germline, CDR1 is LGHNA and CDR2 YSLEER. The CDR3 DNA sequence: TGCGCCAGCAGCCAAGACAGGGACACTGAAGCTTTCTTT. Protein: CASSQDRDTEAFF.

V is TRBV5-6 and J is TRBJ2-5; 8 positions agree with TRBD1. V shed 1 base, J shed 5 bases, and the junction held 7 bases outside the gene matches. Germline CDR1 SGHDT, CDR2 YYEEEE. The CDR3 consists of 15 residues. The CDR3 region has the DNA TGTGCCAGCAGCTTGAGCGGCAGGGGGCTGGAGACCCAGTACTTC. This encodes CASSLSGRGLETQYF.

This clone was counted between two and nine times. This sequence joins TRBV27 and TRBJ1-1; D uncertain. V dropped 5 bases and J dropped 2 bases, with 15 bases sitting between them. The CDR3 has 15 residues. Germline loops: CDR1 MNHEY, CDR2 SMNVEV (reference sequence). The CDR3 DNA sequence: TGTGCCAGCAGTCTAATGTCTTCACCTAACACTGAAGCTTTCTTT. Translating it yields CASSLMSSPNTEAFF.